These T cell receptor beta chains were read from a single sample in a study of beta chain features in type 1 diabetes. TCRdb's copy holds only in-frame clones and misses some; the assay was immunoSEQ multiplex PCR. The table includes over 300,000 clones, about a tenth detected once. The sequenced sample consisted of central memory CD4+ T cells from blood. Receptor source: a man younger than 45 with type 1 diabetes. CDR3s include the opening cysteine and the closing phenylalanine or tryptophan. The D gene is left open where the match is weak. Clone size is not always given. Where it is, it says once, few, many or a class for expanded clones.

v_gene: TRBV13
abundance: NA
j_gene: TRBJ1-2
d_gene: NA
CDR3aa: CASRHRGANYGYTF
CDR3nt: TGTGCCAGCAGGCACCGGGGAGCTAACTATGGCTACACCTTC

v_gene: TRBV19
abundance: many
j_gene: TRBJ1-4
d_gene: TRBD1
CDR3aa: CASSIGQGEKLFF
CDR3nt: TGTGCCAGTAGTATCGGACAGGGGGAAAAACTGTTTTTT

v_gene: TRBV6-6
abundance: NA
j_gene: TRBJ2-3
d_gene: TRBD2
CDR3aa: CASQTGGNTDTQYF
CDR3nt: TGTGCCAGCCAAACGGGAGGGAACACAGATACGCAGTATTTT

v_gene: TRBV7-2
abundance: few
j_gene: TRBJ2-7
d_gene: NA
CDR3aa: CASSLGEGLTYEQYF
CDR3nt: TGTGCCAGCAGCTTAGGAGAAGGGTTGACCTACGAGCAGTACTTC

v_gene: TRBV6-6
abundance: NA
j_gene: TRBJ2-2
d_gene: NA
CDR3aa: CASSLQGEQFF
CDR3nt: TGTGCCAGCTCCTTACAGGGAGAGCAGTTTTTT

v_gene: TRBV18
abundance: NA
j_gene: TRBJ1-5
d_gene: NA
CDR3aa: CASSSETGYPQHF
CDR3nt: TGTGCCAGCTCATCCGAAACAGGGTACCCCCAGCATTTT

v_gene: TRBV9
abundance: NA
j_gene: TRBJ1-6
d_gene: TRBD1
CDR3aa: CASSVTTGAYNSPLHF
CDR3nt: TGTGCCAGCAGCGTCACAACAGGGGCTTATAATTCACCCCTCCACTTT

v_gene: TRBV5-4
abundance: NA
j_gene: TRBJ1-6
d_gene: NA
CDR3aa: CASSLDNSPLHF
CDR3nt: TGTGCCAGCAGCCTGGATAATTCACCCCTCCACTTT

v_gene: TRBV7-2
abundance: many
j_gene: TRBJ2-7
d_gene: TRBD2
CDR3aa: CASSRGASGSSYEQYF
CDR3nt: TGTGCCAGCAGCCGTGGCGCTAGCGGGAGCTCCTACGAGCAGTACTTC

v_gene: TRBV30
abundance: NA
j_gene: TRBJ1-3
d_gene: NA
CDR3aa: CAWSVGTNSGNTIYF
CDR3nt: TGTGCCTGGAGTGTAGGGACAAACTCTGGAAACACCATATATTTT

v_gene: TRBV7-9
abundance: NA
j_gene: TRBJ1-2
d_gene: NA
CDR3aa: CASSSTFGIGPTTTYGYTF
CDR3nt: TGTGCCAGCAGCTCCACGTTTGGCATCGGTCCGACTACGACCTATGGCTACACCTTC

v_gene: TRBV5-1
abundance: NA
j_gene: TRBJ1-1
d_gene: NA
CDR3aa: CASSSQGVNTEAFF
CDR3nt: TGCGCCAGCAGCTCTCAGGGCGTGAACACTGAAGCTTTCTTT

v_gene: TRBV2
abundance: NA
j_gene: TRBJ1-2
d_gene: NA
CDR3aa: CASSLQGAGGYTF
CDR3nt: TGTGCCAGCAGCCTCCAGGGCGCGGGGGGCTACACCTTC

v_gene: TRBV2
abundance: NA
j_gene: TRBJ1-6
d_gene: NA
CDR3aa: CASSELRDYNSPLHF
CDR3nt: TGTGCCAGCAGTGAACTTCGGGATTACAATTCACCCCTCCACTTT

v_gene: TRBV28
abundance: few
j_gene: TRBJ2-7
d_gene: TRBD2
CDR3aa: CASSLLAGASYEQYF
CDR3nt: TGTGCCAGCAGTTTACTAGCGGGGGCCTCCTACGAGCAGTACTTC

v_gene: TRBV27
abundance: NA
j_gene: TRBJ1-5
d_gene: NA
CDR3aa: CATRRQSDQPQHF
CDR3nt: TGTGCCACCCGCCGACAGTCTGATCAGCCCCAGCATTTT

v_gene: TRBV7-9
abundance: few
j_gene: TRBJ1-1
d_gene: NA
CDR3aa: CASSPTQGNAFF
CDR3nt: TGTGCCAGCAGCCCAACACAGGGAAATGCTTTCTTT

v_gene: TRBV2
abundance: NA
j_gene: TRBJ1-2
d_gene: TRBD1
CDR3aa: CASIGETGGNGYTF
CDR3nt: TGTGCCAGCATAGGGGAAACAGGGGGCAATGGCTACACCTTC

v_gene: TRBV5-1
abundance: NA
j_gene: TRBJ2-2
d_gene: TRBD1
CDR3aa: CASSSGQGRTGELFF
CDR3nt: TGCGCCAGCAGCTCCGGACAGGGCAGAACCGGGGAGCTGTTTTTT

v_gene: TRBV10-3
abundance: NA
j_gene: TRBJ2-7
d_gene: NA
CDR3aa: CAIRSTGEEQYF
CDR3nt: TGTGCCATCAGGTCAACGGGGGAAGAGCAGTACTTC

v_gene: TRBV15
abundance: NA
j_gene: TRBJ2-5
d_gene: NA
CDR3aa: CATSRESSGLETQYF
CDR3nt: TGTGCCACCAGCAGAGAGAGTTCGGGGCTGGAGACCCAGTACTTC

v_gene: TRBV2
abundance: few
j_gene: TRBJ2-7
d_gene: NA
CDR3aa: CASSEGAGWSYEQYF
CDR3nt: TGTGCCAGCAGTGAAGGGGCAGGGTGGTCCTACGAGCAGTACTTC

v_gene: TRBV7-2
abundance: NA
j_gene: TRBJ1-2
d_gene: NA
CDR3aa: CASSLLGSSGYTF
CDR3nt: TGTGCCAGCAGCTTATTAGGCTCCTCTGGCTACACCTTC

v_gene: TRBV6-1
abundance: few
j_gene: TRBJ1-4
d_gene: NA
CDR3aa: CASIEDRSVNEKLFF
CDR3nt: TGTGCCAGCATCGAAGACCGGTCCGTTAATGAAAAACTGTTTTTT

v_gene: TRBV14
abundance: few
j_gene: TRBJ2-5
d_gene: NA
CDR3aa: CASSRLQGKKETQYF
CDR3nt: TGTGCCAGCAGCCGACTACAGGGCAAGAAAGAGACCCAGTACTTC

v_gene: TRBV6-1
abundance: many
j_gene: TRBJ2-7
d_gene: NA
CDR3aa: CASTFWVNEQYF
CDR3nt: TGTGCCAGCACCTTCTGGGTCAACGAGCAGTACTTC

v_gene: TRBV2
abundance: NA
j_gene: TRBJ2-6
d_gene: NA
CDR3aa: CASSEGTAGANVLTF
CDR3nt: TGTGCCAGCAGTGAAGGGACAGCTGGGGCCAACGTCCTGACTTTC

v_gene: TRBV6-6
abundance: few
j_gene: TRBJ1-2
d_gene: NA
CDR3aa: CASSYNRQPANYGYTF
CDR3nt: TGTGCCAGCAGTTACAACAGGCAACCTGCTAACTATGGCTACACCTTC

v_gene: TRBV28
abundance: few
j_gene: TRBJ2-7
d_gene: TRBD1
CDR3aa: CASSPRTGGYEQYF
CDR3nt: TGTGCCAGCAGTCCCCGGACAGGGGGCTACGAGCAGTACTTC

v_gene: TRBV28
abundance: NA
j_gene: TRBJ1-2
d_gene: NA
CDR3aa: CASRPQGINYGYTF
CDR3nt: TGTGCCAGCAGACCCCAGGGGATTAACTATGGCTACACCTTC

v_gene: TRBV7-2
abundance: few
j_gene: TRBJ2-7
d_gene: NA
CDR3aa: CASSLQLSSYEQYF
CDR3nt: TGCGCCAGCAGCCTCCAACTCTCCTCCTACGAGCAGTACTTC

v_gene: TRBV2
abundance: NA
j_gene: TRBJ2-7
d_gene: NA
CDR3aa: CASSDYRASYEQYF
CDR3nt: TGTGCCAGCAGTGATTACAGGGCCTCCTACGAGCAGTACTTC

v_gene: TRBV11-2
abundance: few
j_gene: TRBJ2-2
d_gene: TRBD2
CDR3aa: CASRGVAGIPGELFF
CDR3nt: TGTGCCAGCAGGGGAGTAGCGGGAATACCCGGGGAGCTGTTTTTT

v_gene: TRBV27
abundance: few
j_gene: TRBJ2-7
d_gene: TRBD1
CDR3aa: CASSRDSRGEYF
CDR3nt: TGTGCCAGCAGTCGGGACAGTCGAGGGGAGTACTTC

v_gene: TRBV7-2
abundance: NA
j_gene: TRBJ1-5
d_gene: NA
CDR3aa: CASSEERFQHF
CDR3nt: TGTGCCAGCAGCGAAGAACGGTTCCAGCATTTT

v_gene: TRBV7-9
abundance: NA
j_gene: TRBJ2-7
d_gene: NA
CDR3aa: CASSPHPGSRDGAYEQYF
CDR3nt: TGTGCCAGCAGCCCTCATCCCGGTTCCCGGGACGGAGCCTACGAGCAGTACTTC

v_gene: TRBV4-3
abundance: few
j_gene: TRBJ2-2
d_gene: NA
CDR3aa: CASSQERGTLNTGELFF
CDR3nt: TGCGCCAGCAGCCAAGAACGGGGGACCCTTAACACCGGGGAGCTGTTTTTT

v_gene: TRBV25-1
abundance: few
j_gene: TRBJ2-5
d_gene: TRBD2
CDR3aa: CASSESWLAGSKETQYF
CDR3nt: TGTGCCAGCAGTGAATCGTGGCTAGCGGGGTCGAAAGAGACCCAGTACTTC

v_gene: TRBV28
abundance: few
j_gene: TRBJ2-1
d_gene: NA
CDR3aa: CASSLPQDSYNEQFF
CDR3nt: TGTGCCAGCAGTTTACCCCAGGACAGCTACAATGAGCAGTTCTTC

v_gene: TRBV11-2
abundance: few
j_gene: TRBJ1-6
d_gene: NA
CDR3aa: CASSFSRVGTPGSPLHF
CDR3nt: TGTGCCAGCAGCTTTTCCCGGGTCGGGACACCAGGCTCACCCCTCCACTTT

v_gene: TRBV6-5
abundance: few
j_gene: TRBJ1-1
d_gene: TRBD1
CDR3aa: CASSYSNRGNTEAFF
CDR3nt: TGTGCCAGCAGTTACTCGAACAGGGGGAACACTGAAGCTTTCTTT

v_gene: TRBV29-1
abundance: NA
j_gene: TRBJ2-5
d_gene: TRBD1
CDR3aa: CSVAGQADGTQYF
CDR3nt: TGCAGCGTCGCGGGACAGGCAGATGGGACCCAGTACTTC

v_gene: TRBV30
abundance: NA
j_gene: TRBJ2-4
d_gene: TRBD1
CDR3aa: CAWGQAAKNIQYF
CDR3nt: TGTGCCTGGGGACAGGCAGCCAAAAACATTCAGTACTTC

v_gene: TRBV7-2
abundance: NA
j_gene: TRBJ2-3
d_gene: TRBD2
CDR3aa: CASSKLAGTDTQYF
CDR3nt: TGTGCCAGCAGCAAACTAGCGGGCACAGATACGCAGTATTTT

v_gene: TRBV23-1
abundance: few
j_gene: TRBJ2-2
d_gene: NA
CDR3aa: CASSQLRELFF
CDR3nt: TGCGCCAGCAGTCAACTCCGGGAGCTGTTTTTT

v_gene: TRBV11-2
abundance: NA
j_gene: TRBJ2-3
d_gene: TRBD2
CDR3aa: CASSLGTSGGITDTQYF
CDR3nt: TGTGCCAGCAGCCTCGGGACTAGCGGGGGAATCACAGATACGCAGTATTTT

v_gene: TRBV4-3
abundance: NA
j_gene: TRBJ1-2
d_gene: NA
CDR3aa: CASSQDKSGFYGYTF
CDR3nt: TGCGCCAGCAGCCAAGATAAATCCGGGTTCTATGGCTACACCTTC

v_gene: TRBV28
abundance: NA
j_gene: TRBJ1-4
d_gene: TRBD1
CDR3aa: CASIETGGTNEKLFF
CDR3nt: TGTGCCAGCATCGAGACAGGGGGAACTAATGAAAAACTGTTTTTT

v_gene: TRBV9
abundance: NA
j_gene: TRBJ1-2
d_gene: NA
CDR3aa: CASSLGADRYGYTF
CDR3nt: TGTGCCAGCAGCCTGGGAGCTGACCGTTATGGCTACACCTTC

v_gene: TRBV9
abundance: few
j_gene: TRBJ1-2
d_gene: NA
CDR3aa: CASSAAPGGAASYTF
CDR3nt: TGTGCCAGCAGCGCCGCTCCCGGGGGAGCGGCCAGCTACACCTTC

v_gene: TRBV7-9
abundance: few
j_gene: TRBJ2-1
d_gene: TRBD1
CDR3aa: CASSLAETGEVQFF
CDR3nt: TGTGCCAGCAGCTTAGCGGAGACAGGGGAGGTGCAGTTCTTC

v_gene: TRBV5-1
abundance: NA
j_gene: TRBJ2-5
d_gene: NA
CDR3aa: CASSGRTGGVETQYF
CDR3nt: TGCGCCAGCAGCGGCCGGACAGGAGGGGTGGAGACCCAGTACTTC

v_gene: TRBV30
abundance: NA
j_gene: TRBJ2-5
d_gene: TRBD2
CDR3aa: CAWSVGLASETQYF
CDR3nt: TGTGCCTGGAGTGTAGGACTAGCGTCGGAGACCCAGTACTTC

v_gene: TRBV30
abundance: few
j_gene: TRBJ1-2
d_gene: NA
CDR3aa: CAWSREAGNYGYTF
CDR3nt: TGTGCCTGGTCTCGGGAGGCGGGTAACTATGGCTACACCTTC

v_gene: TRBV5-1
abundance: few
j_gene: TRBJ2-7
d_gene: NA
CDR3aa: CASSWQGSEQYF
CDR3nt: TGCGCCAGCAGCTGGCAGGGGAGCGAGCAGTACTTC